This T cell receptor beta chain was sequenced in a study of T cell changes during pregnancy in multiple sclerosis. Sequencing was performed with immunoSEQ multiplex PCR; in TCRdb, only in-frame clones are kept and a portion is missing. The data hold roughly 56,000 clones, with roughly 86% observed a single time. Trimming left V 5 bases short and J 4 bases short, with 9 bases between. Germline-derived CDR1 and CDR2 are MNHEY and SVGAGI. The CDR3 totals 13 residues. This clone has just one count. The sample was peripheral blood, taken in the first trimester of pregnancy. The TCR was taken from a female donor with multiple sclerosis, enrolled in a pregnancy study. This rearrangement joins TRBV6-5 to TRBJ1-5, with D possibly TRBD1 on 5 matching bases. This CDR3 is CASSRRVNQPQHF. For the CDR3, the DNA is TGTGCCAGCAGTCGCAGGGTGAATCAGCCCCAGCATTTT.